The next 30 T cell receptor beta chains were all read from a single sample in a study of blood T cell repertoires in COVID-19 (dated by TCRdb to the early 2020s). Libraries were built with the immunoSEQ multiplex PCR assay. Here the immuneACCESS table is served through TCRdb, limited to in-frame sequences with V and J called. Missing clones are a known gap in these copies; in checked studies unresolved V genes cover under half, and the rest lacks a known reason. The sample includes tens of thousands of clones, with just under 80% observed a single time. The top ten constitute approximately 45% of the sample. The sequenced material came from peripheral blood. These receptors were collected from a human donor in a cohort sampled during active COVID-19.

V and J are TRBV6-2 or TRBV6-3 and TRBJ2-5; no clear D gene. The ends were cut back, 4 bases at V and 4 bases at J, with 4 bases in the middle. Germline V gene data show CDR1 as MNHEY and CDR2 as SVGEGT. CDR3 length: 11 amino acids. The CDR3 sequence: CASSSVETQYF. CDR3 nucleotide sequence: TGTGCCAGCAGTTCGGTAGAGACCCAGTACTTC.

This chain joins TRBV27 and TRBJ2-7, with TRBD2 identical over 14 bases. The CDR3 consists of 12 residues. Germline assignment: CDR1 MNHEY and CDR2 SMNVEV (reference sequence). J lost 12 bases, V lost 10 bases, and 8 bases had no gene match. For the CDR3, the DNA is TGTGCCACCGTGGGACTAGCGGGAGCCGCGTACTTC. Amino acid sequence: CATVGLAGAAYF.

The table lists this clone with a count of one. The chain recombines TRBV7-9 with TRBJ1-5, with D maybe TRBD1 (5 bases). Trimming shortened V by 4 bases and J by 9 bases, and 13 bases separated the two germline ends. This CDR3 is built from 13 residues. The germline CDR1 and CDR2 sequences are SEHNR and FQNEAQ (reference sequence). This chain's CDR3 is CASSSKLGGPQHF. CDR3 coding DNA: TGTGCCAGCAGCTCTAAATTGGGGGGGCCCCAGCATTTT.

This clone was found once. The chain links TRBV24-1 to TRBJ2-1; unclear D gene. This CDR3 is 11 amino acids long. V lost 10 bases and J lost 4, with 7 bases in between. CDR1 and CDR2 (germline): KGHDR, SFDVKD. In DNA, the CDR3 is TGTGCCACGGCAGGTTACAATGAGCAGTTCTTC. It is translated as CATAGYNEQFF.

The CDR3 is CASSEGRSSYNSPLHF. CDR3 coding DNA: TGTGCCAGCAGTGAAGGGCGGAGCTCCTATAATTCACCCCTCCACTTT. The chain joins TRBV2 to TRBJ1-6, with D unclear. The CDR3 extends over 16 amino acids. Trimming took 1 base from V and 0 from J, leaving 7 bases between them. Germline V CDR1 and CDR2: SNHLY, FYNNEI.

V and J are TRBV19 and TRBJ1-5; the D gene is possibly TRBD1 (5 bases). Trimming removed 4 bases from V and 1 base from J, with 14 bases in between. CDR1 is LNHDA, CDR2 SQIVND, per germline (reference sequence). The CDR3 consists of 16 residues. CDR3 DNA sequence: TGTGCCAGTAGTACGACCTCCAGGGTGAGCAATCAGCCCCAGCATTTT. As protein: CASSTTSRVSNQPQHF.

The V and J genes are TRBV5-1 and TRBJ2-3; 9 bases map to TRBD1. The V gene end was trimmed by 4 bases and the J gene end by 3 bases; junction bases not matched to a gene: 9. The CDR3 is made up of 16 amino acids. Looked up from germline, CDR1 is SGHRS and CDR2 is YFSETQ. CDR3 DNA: TGCGCCAGCAGCCCCGGCAACAGGGGGCGGACAGATACGCAGTATTTT. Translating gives CASSPGNRGRTDTQYF.

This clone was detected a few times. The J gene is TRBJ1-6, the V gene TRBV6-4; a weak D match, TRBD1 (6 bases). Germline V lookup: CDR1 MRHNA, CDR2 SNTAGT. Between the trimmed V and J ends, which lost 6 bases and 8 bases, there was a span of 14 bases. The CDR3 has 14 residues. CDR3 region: CASSLKGGDSPLHF. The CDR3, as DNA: TGTGCCAGCAGCCTGAAGGGGGGGGATTCACCCCTCCACTTT.

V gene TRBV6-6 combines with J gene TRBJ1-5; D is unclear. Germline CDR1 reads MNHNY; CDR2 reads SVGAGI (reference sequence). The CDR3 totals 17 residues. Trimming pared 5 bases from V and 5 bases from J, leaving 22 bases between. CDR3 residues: CASSHLGVPGFDQPQHF. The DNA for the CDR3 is TGTGCCAGCAGTCACCTCGGGGTTCCCGGGTTCGATCAGCCCCAGCATTTT.

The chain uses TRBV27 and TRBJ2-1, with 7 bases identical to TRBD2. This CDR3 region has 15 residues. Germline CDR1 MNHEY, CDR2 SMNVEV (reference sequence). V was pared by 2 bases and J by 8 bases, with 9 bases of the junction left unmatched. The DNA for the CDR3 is TGTGCCAGCAGTTTACGGACTAGTCGAGGAGATGAGCAGTTCTTC. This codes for CASSLRTSRGDEQFF.

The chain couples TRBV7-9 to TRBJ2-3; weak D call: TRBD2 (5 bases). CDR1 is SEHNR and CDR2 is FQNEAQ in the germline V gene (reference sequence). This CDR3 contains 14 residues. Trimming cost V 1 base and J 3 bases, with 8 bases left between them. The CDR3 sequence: CASSLGTLTDTQYF. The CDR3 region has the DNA TGTGCCAGCAGCTTAGGGACTCTTACAGATACGCAGTATTTT. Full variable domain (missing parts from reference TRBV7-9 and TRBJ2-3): DTGVSQNPRHKITKRGQNVTFRCDPISEHNRLYWYRQTLGQGPEFLTYFQNEAQLEKSRLLSDRFSAERPKGSFSTLEIQRTEQGDSAMYLCASSLGTLTDTQYFGPGTRLTVL.

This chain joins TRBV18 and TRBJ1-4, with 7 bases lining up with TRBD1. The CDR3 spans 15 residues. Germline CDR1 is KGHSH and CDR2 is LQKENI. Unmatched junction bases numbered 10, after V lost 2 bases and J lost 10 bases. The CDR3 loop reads CASSPRRDRRGKLFF. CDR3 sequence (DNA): TGTGCCAGCTCACCAAGAAGGGACAGAAGAGGAAAACTGTTTTTT.

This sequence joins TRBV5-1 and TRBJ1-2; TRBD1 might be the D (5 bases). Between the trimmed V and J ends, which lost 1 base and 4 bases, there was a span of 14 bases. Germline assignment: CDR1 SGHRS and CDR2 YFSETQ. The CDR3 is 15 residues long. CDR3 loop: CASSLNWGGGYGYTF. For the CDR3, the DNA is TGCGCCAGCAGCTTGAATTGGGGCGGGGGCTATGGCTACACCTTC.

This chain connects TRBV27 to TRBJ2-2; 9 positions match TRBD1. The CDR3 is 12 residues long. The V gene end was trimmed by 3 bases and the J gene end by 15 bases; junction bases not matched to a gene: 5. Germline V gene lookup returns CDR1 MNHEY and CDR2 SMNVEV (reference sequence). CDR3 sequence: CASSLGQGEMFF. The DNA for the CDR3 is TGTGCCAGCAGTTTGGGACAGGGAGAAATGTTTTTT.

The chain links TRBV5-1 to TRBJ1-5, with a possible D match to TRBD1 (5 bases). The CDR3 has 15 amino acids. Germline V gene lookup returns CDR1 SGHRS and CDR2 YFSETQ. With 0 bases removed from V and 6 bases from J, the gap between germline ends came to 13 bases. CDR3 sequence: CASSLESGRGQPQHF. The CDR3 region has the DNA TGCGCCAGCAGCTTGGAATCCGGGAGGGGTCAGCCCCAGCATTTT.

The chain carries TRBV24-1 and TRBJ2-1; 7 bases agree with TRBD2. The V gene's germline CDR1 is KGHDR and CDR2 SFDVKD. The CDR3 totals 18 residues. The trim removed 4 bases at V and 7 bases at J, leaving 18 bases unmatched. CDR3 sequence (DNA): TGTGCCACCAGTGACCCCCTAGCGGCGCCAACCTTGGAGAATGAGCAGTTCTTC. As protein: CATSDPLAAPTLENEQFF.

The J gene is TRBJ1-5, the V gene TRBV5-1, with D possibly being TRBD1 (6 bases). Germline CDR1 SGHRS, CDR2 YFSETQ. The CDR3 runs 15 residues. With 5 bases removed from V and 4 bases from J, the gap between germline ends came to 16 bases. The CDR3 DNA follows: TGCGCCAGCAGTCCAACAGGGATAGGAAATCAGCCCCAGCATTTT. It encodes CASSPTGIGNQPQHF. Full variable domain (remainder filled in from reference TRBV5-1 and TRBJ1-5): KAGVTQTPRYLIKTRGQQVTLSCSPISGHRSVSWYQQTPGQGLQFLFEYFSETQRNKGNFPGRFSGRQFSNSRSEMNVSTLELGDSALYLCASSPTGIGNQPQHFGDGTRLSIL.

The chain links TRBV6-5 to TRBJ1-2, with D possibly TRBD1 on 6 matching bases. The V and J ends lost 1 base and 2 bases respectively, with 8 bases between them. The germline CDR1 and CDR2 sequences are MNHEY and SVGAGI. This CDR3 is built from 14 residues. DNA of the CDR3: TGTGCCAGCAGTTACTGGGGACACAACTATGGCTACACCTTC. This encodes CASSYWGHNYGYTF.

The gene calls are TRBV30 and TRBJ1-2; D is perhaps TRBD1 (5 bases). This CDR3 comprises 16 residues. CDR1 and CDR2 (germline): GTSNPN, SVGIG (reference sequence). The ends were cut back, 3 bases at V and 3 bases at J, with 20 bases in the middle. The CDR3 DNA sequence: TGTGCCTGGAGCCCCGGAGCAGGAGGGGCCCACTATGGCTACACCTTC. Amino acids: CAWSPGAGGAHYGYTF.

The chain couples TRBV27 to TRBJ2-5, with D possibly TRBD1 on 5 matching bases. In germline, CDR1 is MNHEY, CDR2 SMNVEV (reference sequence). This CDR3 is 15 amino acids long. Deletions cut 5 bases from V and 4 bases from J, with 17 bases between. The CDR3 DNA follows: TGTGCCAGCAGTCTGGTGTGGGGCGGTATAGAGACCCAGTACTTC. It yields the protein CASSLVWGGIETQYF.

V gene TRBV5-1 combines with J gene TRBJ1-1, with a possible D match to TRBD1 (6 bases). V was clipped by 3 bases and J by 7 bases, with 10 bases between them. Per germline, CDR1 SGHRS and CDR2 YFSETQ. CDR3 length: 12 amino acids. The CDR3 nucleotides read TGCGCCAGCAGCTCACAGGGAAATGAAGCTTTCTTT. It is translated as CASSSQGNEAFF.

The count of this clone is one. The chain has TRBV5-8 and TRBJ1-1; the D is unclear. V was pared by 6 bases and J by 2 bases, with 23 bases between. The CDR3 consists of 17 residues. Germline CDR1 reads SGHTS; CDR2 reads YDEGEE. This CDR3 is CASILQVAGRFNTEAFF. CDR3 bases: TGTGCCAGCATCCTCCAAGTGGCCGGGAGGTTTAACACTGAAGCTTTCTTT.

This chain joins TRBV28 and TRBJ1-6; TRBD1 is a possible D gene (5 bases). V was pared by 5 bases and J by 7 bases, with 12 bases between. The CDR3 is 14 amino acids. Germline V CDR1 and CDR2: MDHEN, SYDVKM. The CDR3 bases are TGTGCCAGCAGTGCCAGGGTCTCGAATTCACCCCTCCACTTT. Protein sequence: CASSARVSNSPLHF.

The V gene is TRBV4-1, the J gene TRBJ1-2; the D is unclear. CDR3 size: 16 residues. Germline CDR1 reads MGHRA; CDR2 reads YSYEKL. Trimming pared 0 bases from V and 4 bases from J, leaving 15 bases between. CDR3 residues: CASSQDWQVDAYGYTF. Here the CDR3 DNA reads TGCGCCAGCAGCCAAGATTGGCAGGTGGATGCCTATGGCTACACCTTC.

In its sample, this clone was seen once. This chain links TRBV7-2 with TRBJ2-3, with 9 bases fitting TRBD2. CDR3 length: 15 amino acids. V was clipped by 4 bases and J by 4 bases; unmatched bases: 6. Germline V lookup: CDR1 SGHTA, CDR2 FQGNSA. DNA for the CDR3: TGTGCCAGCAGCTCGAGACTAGCGGAAGCAGATACGCAGTATTTT. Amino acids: CASSSRLAEADTQYF.

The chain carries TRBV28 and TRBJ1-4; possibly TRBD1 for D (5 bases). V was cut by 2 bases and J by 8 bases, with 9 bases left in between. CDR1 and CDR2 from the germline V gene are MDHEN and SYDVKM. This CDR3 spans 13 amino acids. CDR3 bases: TGTGCCAGCAGTTTAGGGGGGGACGAAAAACTGTTTTTT. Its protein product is CASSLGGDEKLFF.

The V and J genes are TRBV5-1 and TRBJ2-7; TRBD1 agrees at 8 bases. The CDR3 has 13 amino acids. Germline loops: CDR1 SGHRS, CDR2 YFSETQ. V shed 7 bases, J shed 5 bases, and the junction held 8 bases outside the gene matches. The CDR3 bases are TGCGCCAGCCGGTGGACAGGGAACGACGAGCAGTACTTC. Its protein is CASRWTGNDEQYF.

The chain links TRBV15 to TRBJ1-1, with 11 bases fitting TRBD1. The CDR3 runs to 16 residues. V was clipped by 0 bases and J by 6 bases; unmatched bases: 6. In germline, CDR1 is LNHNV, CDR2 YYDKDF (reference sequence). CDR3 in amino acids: CATSRDRGQGAPEAFF. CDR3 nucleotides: TGTGCCACCAGCAGAGATCGTGGACAGGGGGCACCTGAAGCTTTCTTT. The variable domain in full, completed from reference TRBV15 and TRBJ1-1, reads DAMVIQNPRYQVTQFGKPVTLSCSQTLNHNVMYWYQQKSSQAPKLLFHYYDKDFNNEADTPDNFQSRRPNTSFCFLDIRSPGLGDTAMYLCATSRDRGQGAPEAFFGQGTRLTVV.

CDR3 residues: CASSYQGTWNEQFF. The CDR3 coding sequence is TGTGCCAGCAGTTACCAGGGGACGTGGAATGAGCAGTTCTTC. This sequence joins TRBV6-2 or TRBV6-3 and TRBJ2-1; TRBD1 might be the D (6 bases). Germline V gene sequence: CDR1 MNHEY, CDR2 SVGEGT. The CDR3 runs to 14 residues. Trimming removed 2 bases at V and 7 bases at J, with 12 bases between.

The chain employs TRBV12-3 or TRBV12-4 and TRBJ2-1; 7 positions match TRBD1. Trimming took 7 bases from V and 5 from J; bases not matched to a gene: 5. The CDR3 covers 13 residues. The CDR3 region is CASILDRNNEQFF. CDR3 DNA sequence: TGTGCCAGCATCCTGGACAGGAACAATGAGCAGTTCTTC.